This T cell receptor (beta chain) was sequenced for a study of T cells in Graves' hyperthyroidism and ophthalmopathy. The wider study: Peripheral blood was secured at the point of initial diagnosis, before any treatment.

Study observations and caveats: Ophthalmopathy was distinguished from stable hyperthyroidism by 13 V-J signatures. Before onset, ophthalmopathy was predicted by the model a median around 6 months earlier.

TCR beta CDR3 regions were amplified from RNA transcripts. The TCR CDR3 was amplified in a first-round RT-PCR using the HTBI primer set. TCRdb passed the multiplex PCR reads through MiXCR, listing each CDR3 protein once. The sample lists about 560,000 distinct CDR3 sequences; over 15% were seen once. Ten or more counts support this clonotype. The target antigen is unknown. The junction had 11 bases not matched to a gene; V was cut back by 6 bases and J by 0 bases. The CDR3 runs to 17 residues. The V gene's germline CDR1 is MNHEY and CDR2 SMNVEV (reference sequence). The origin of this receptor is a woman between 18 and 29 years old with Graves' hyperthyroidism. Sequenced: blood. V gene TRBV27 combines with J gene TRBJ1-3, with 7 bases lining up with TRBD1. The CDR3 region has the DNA TGTGCCAGCAGGCCCGGGACAGCCTTAAACTCTGGAAACACCATATATTTT. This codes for CASRPGTALNSGNTIYF.